The T cell receptor (beta chain) described here comes from a study of blood T cells in healthy people across ages (dated by TCRdb to between 2014 and 2017). Context from the whole study: In model experiments, template switching captured about one uniquely barcoded TCR beta cDNA molecule for every two T cells. The donors were divided into four age groups: young (average around 16 years), middle-aged (almost 40), aged (around 67) and long-lived (more than 75). Donors of different ages were randomly distributed across sequencing lanes to avoid experimental bias. Age-related changes in TCR beta repertoire diversity were measured in the study by deep sequencing normalized with unique cDNA molecular identifiers. Using the same blood draw, the study looked at two additional independent replicas of 1 million unique cDNA reads for two donors, one aged 18 to 29 and the other aged 80 or older.

V loses 5 bases at its end and J loses 6 bases; junction bases beyond the gene matches: 5. CDR1 and CDR2 (MDHEN, SYDVKM) derive from the germline V gene. The CDR3 contains 15 residues, cysteine and phenylalanine counted. Of all the DNA, just the CDR3 is kept, 45 bases in frame from base 1. Library construction relied on 5' RACE. The reads were generated on an Illumina HiSeq 2500. A second PCR of about 7 to 12 cycles was run with a J-beta primer mix and a sample-barcoded 5' primer. A template-switch 5' adaptor carrying 12 random nucleotides introduced a unique molecular identifier onto each TCR beta cDNA molecule. At least 2.5 million CDR3-containing paired-end reads were obtained from each sample. All of the RNA was converted into first-strand cDNA using the Mint cDNA synthesis kit, with a TRBC-specific oligonucleotide serving as the primer. After uracil-DNA glycosylase treatment, a first 18-cycle PCR used universal primers M1SS and BC2_uni_R on all cDNA. The authors' analysis ran thus. For normalization, 1 million high-quality reads, each with a distinct molecular identifier, were randomly selected from each sample. Instead of being binned into consensus sequences, reads with shared molecular identifiers were discarded. MiTCR, set to a Q25 quality threshold and the strictest error-elimination algorithm, was used for CDR3 identification, clonotype clustering and error correction. A nonparametric unseen species model with Euler transformation was used to estimate a lower bound on total TCR beta diversity. TCRdb passed the public sequencing reads through fastp at Q25 and MiXCR, retaining productive beta sequences. Each CDR3 protein gets just one entry, which takes the most common genes and DNA from the rows behind it. These V and J calls originate from TCRdb's pipeline instead of the authors' own analysis. This sample lists 600,000 to 800,000 distinct CDR3 sequences; about 51% were detected once. The ten top clones hold roughly 13% of the sample.

Details on this clonotype: Its recognized antigen is unknown. The input lacks base qualities; no much larger clone sits a single base away.

Overall study results and their limits: Donor CMV infection status was unknown, potentially confounding age-related changes in expanded clonotypes. Because profiling used bulk unsorted PBMCs, naive and antigen-experienced compartments could not be compared conclusively. Estimates of total diversity based on one million sequenced T cells were considered lower bounds and underestimates. As age increased, observed TCR beta diversity per million T cells dropped in a roughly linear way, and a significant reduction was already evident by age 40. A strong correlation was found between observed TCR beta diversity and the percentage of naive T cells measured by flow cytometry. The long-lived group showed more naive CD4+ T cells, fewer expanded clones and increased TCR diversity than the aged group, suggesting age selection.

Systemically healthy Caucasian individuals from Russia, some 38 in total and aged about 6 to 100 years, were included as donors. Each donor gave 8 to 10 milliliters of peripheral blood, drawn into EDTA-treated Vacutainer tubes. Ficoll-Paque density-gradient centrifugation was used to isolate PBMCs, with at least 6.5 million per sample. Total RNA, at least 6 micrograms per sample, was extracted from PBMCs with Trizol reagent. Naive CD45RAhigh/CD27high T cell percentages were measured by flow cytometry on a PBMC aliquot from every donor. The sequence links TRBV28 to TRBJ2-1, and 12 junction bases match TRBD1. The TCR comes from a woman older than 75 in good health. Sequenced sample: blood. The CDR3 sequence is CASSQGQGAINEQFF. In nucleotides, the sequence is TGTGCCAGCAGTCAGGGACAGGGGGCTATCAATGAGCAGTTCTTC. With the rest looked up from the reference TRBV28 and TRBJ2-1 genes rather than sequenced, the full variable domain is DVKVTQSSRYLVKRTGEKVFLECVQDMDHENMFWYRQDPGLGLRLIYFSYDVKMKEKGDIPEGYSVSREKKERFSLILESASTNQTSMYLCASSQGQGAINEQFFGPGTRLTVL.